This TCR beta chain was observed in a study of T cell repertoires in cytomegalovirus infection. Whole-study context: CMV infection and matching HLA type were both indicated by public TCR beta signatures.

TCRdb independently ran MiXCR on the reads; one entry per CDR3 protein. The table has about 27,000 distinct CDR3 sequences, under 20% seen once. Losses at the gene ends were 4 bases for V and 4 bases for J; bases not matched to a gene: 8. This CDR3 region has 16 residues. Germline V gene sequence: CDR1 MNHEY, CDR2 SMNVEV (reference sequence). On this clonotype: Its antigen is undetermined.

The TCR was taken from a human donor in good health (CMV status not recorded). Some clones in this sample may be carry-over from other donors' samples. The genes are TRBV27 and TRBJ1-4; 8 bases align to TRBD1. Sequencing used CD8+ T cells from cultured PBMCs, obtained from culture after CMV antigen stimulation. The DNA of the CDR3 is TGTGCCAGCAGTTCCCCCAAACAGGGGGTTAATGAAAAACTGTTTTTT. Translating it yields CASSSPKQGVNEKLFF.